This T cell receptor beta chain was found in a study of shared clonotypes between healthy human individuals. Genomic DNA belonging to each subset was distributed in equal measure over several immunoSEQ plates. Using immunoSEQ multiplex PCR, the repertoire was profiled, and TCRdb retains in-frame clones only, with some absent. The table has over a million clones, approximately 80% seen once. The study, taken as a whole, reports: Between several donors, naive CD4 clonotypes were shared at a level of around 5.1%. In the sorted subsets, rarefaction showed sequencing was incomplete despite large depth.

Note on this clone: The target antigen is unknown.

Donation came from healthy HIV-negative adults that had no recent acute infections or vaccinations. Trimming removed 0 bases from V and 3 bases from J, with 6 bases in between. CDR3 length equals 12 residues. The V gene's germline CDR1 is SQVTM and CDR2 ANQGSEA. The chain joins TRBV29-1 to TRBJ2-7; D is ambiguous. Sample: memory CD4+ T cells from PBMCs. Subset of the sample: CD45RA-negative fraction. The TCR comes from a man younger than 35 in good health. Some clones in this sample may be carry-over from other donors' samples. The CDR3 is CSVEEGDYEQYF. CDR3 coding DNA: TGCAGCGTTGAAGAAGGTGACTACGAGCAGTACTTC.